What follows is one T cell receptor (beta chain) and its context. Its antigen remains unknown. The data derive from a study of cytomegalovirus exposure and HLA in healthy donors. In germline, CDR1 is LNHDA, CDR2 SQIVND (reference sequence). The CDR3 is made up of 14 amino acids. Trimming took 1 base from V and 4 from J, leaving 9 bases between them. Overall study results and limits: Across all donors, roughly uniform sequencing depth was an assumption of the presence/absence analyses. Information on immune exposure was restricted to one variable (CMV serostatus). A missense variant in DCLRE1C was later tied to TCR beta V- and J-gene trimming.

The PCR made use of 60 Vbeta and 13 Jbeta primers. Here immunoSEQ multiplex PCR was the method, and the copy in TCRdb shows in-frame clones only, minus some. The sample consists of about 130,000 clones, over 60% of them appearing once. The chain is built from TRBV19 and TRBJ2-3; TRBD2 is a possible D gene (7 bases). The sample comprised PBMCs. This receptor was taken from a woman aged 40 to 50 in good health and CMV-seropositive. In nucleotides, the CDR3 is TGTGCCAGTAGTATAGGGGGGGGCGCAGATACGCAGTATTTT. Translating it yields CASSIGGGADTQYF.